The 27 T cell receptor beta chains in this list originate from one sample, sequenced in a study of T cells in Graves' hyperthyroidism and ophthalmopathy. TCR beta CDR3 sequences were amplified from RNA transcripts. Researchers ran a first-round RT-PCR on the TCR CDR3 using the HTBI primer set. One entry per CDR3 protein results from TCRdb running MiXCR on the multiplex PCR reads. In the table there are around 380,000 distinct CDR3 sequences, roughly 13% of which are singletons. Sequencing was done on a sample of blood. These receptors were taken from a man younger than 40 with Graves' hyperthyroidism that later progressed to Graves' ophthalmopathy.

At least ten counts were recorded for this clonotype. This chain connects TRBV5-6 to TRBJ1-2; D call uncertain. V lost 0 bases, J lost 4 bases, and 10 bases lay in between. The germline CDR1 and CDR2 sequences are SGHDT and YYEEEE. This CDR3 region has 14 residues. The CDR3 nucleotides read TGTGCCAGCAGCTTGGCCCAGCAGAGCTATGGCTACACCTTC. Translation gives CASSLAQQSYGYTF.

This clonotype occurred a few times. Given a much more abundant clone one base away, this may be a read error. This chain uses TRBV27 with TRBJ2-6; tentative D call: TRBD2 (5 bases). The CDR3 is made up of 16 amino acids. Germline-derived CDR1 and CDR2 are MNHEY and SMNVEV (reference sequence). Trimming left V 6 bases short and J 0 bases short, with 12 bases between. This CDR3 is CASSPLRGSGANVLTF. In DNA, the CDR3 is TGTGCCAGCAGCCCTTTACGGGGCTCTGGGGCCAACGTCCTGACTTTC.

The table lists this clonotype with a few counts. The chain links TRBV10-3 to TRBJ1-5; D may be TRBD1 (5 bases). Trimming took off 4 bases at V and 4 bases at J, with 14 bases between the two ends. The CDR3 extends over 15 amino acids. Germline CDR1 and CDR2: ENHRY and SYGVKD. The CDR3, as DNA: TGTGCCATCAGTGGGCGGCAGGGCCAAAATCAGCCCCAGCATTTT. Its protein is CAISGRQGQNQPQHF.

In this sample, this clonotype turned up many times. The chain joins TRBV5-1 to TRBJ2-3; 9 bases map to TRBD2. Germline CDR1 SGHRS, CDR2 YFSETQ. With V trimmed by 2 bases and J by 3 bases, 10 bases remained unmatched. The CDR3 has 17 residues. CDR3 residues: CASSFKKRGAETDTQYF. CDR3 nucleotide sequence: TGCGCCAGCAGCTTTAAGAAGCGGGGGGCAGAGACAGATACGCAGTATTTT.

The rearrangement links TRBV7-9 to TRBJ2-2, with a tentative D call TRBD1 (5 bases). CDR3 size: 15 residues. Between the trimmed V and J ends, which lost 0 bases and 6 bases, there was a span of 11 bases. Germline assignment: CDR1 SEHNR and CDR2 FQNEAQ (reference sequence). The CDR3 region is CASSLAVGPAGELFF. The CDR3 DNA sequence: TGTGCCAGCAGCTTAGCGGTGGGGCCTGCCGGGGAGCTGTTTTTT.

Concerning this clonotype itself: This could be a read error, since a much larger clone is one nucleotide away. J is TRBJ2-3 and V is TRBV27, with D perhaps TRBD2 (5 bases). V lost 6 bases and J lost 3, with 19 bases in between. CDR1 and CDR2 (germline): MNHEY, SMNVEV (reference sequence). The CDR3 sequence is 16 residues long. The CDR3 sequence: CASSRLGLRGTDTQYF. For the CDR3, the DNA is TGTGCCAGCAGCCGACTGGGCCTCCGAGGGACAGATACGCAGTATTTT.

This clonotype occurred a few times. This sequence joins TRBV20-1 and TRBJ2-7, with 9 bases matching TRBD2. The CDR3 has 15 amino acids. With 3 bases clipped from V and 2 bases from J, the junction kept 8 bases outside the gene matches. Per the germline V gene, CDR1 is DFQATT and CDR2 is SNEGSKA (reference sequence). The CDR3 nucleotides are TGCAGTGCTAGTCGAGCGGGGGGAACACCCTACGAGCAGTACTTC. This codes for CSASRAGGTPYEQYF.

At least ten counts were recorded for this clonotype. The genes are TRBV2 and TRBJ1-1; a possible D gene is TRBD1 (6 bases). The germline gives CDR1 SNHLY, CDR2 FYNNEI. Trimming cost V 6 bases and J 4 bases, with 18 bases left between them. The CDR3 length is 15 residues. This CDR3 is CASRAQGPGGTEAFF. The DNA for the CDR3 is TGTGCCAGCAGAGCTCAGGGGCCGGGGGGCACTGAAGCTTTCTTT.

In its sample, this clonotype was seen many times. The gene calls are TRBV12-3 or TRBV12-4 and TRBJ1-1; the D gene is possibly TRBD1 (6 bases). The CDR3 has 12 amino acids. Trimming stripped 3 bases from V and 11 bases from J, with 13 bases between. In DNA, the CDR3 is TGTGCCAGCAGTTTGGGACACGGGAGGGCTTTCTTT. Translating gives CASSLGHGRAFF.

In its sample, this clonotype was seen a few times. This chain uses TRBV24-1 with TRBJ2-3; D not certain. CDR1 is KGHDR and CDR2 is SFDVKD in the germline V gene. This CDR3 spans 17 amino acids. Deletions cut 6 bases from V and 0 bases from J, with 18 bases between. CDR3 nucleotide sequence: TGTGCCACCAGTCCAATGGCACTGGGCCAAAGCACAGATACGCAGTATTTT. This sequence encodes CATSPMALGQSTDTQYF.

This clonotype has a count of ten or more. The V and J genes are TRBV15 and TRBJ1-1; tentatively, D is TRBD1 (5 bases). Looked up from germline, CDR1 is LNHNV and CDR2 is YYDKDF (reference sequence). The V end lost 5 bases, the J end lost 0 bases, and 22 bases lay between the germline ends. The CDR3 contains 18 residues. As DNA, the CDR3 is TGTGCCACCAGCTCGCCAGGGTCGCCCTGGGCGGTGAACACTGAAGCTTTCTTT. The encoded protein is CATSSPGSPWAVNTEAFF.

This clonotype was seen a few times. The genes are TRBV4-1 and TRBJ2-7; D is possibly TRBD1 or TRBD2 (5 bases each). Trimming removed 1 base at V and 1 base at J, with 14 bases between. CDR3 length: 16 residues. Germline CDR1 and CDR2: MGHRA and YSYEKL. CDR3 bases: TGCGCCAGCAGCCAAGCGGTTGGGACCCCATCCTACGAGCAGTACTTC. Protein sequence: CASSQAVGTPSYEQYF.

V and J are TRBV6-1 and TRBJ2-7, with D tentatively TRBD1 (6 bases). The CDR3 contains 15 residues. With 2 bases removed from V and 1 base from J, the gap between germline ends came to 12 bases. Per the germline V gene, CDR1 is MNHNS and CDR2 is SASEGT. The chain's CDR3 is CASSESGTSSYEQYF. CDR3 nucleotide sequence: TGTGCCAGCAGTGAATCCGGGACATCGTCCTACGAGCAGTACTTC.

In DNA form, the CDR3 reads TGTGCCAGTAGTATTGCTAGCAATCAGCCCCAGCATTTT. Translated: CASSIASNQPQHF. The chain recombines TRBV19 with TRBJ1-5; D unclear. CDR3 length: 13 residues. The germline gives CDR1 LNHDA, CDR2 SQIVND (reference sequence). V was pared by 3 bases and J by 0 bases, with 3 bases between.

This clonotype was picked up many times. The chain employs TRBV6-1 and TRBJ1-5; D gene unclear. V lost 7 bases and J 0 bases, leaving 7 bases between the germline ends. This CDR3 region has 13 residues. Germline V CDR1 and CDR2: MNHNS, SASEGT. The CDR3 reads CASIGNSNQPQHF. In DNA form, the CDR3 reads TGTGCCAGCATAGGGAATAGCAATCAGCCCCAGCATTTT.

This clonotype was counted at least ten times. The CDR3 here is CASSSGFYGYTF. In DNA form, the CDR3 reads TGCGCCAGCAGCTCAGGGTTCTATGGCTACACCTTC. V usage is TRBV5-1 and J usage is TRBJ1-2, with D tentatively TRBD1 (5 bases). Germline-derived CDR1 and CDR2 are SGHRS and YFSETQ. Trimming removed 3 bases from V and 4 bases from J, with 7 bases in between. This CDR3 contains 12 residues. The full variable domain, rest sourced from reference TRBV5-1 and TRBJ1-2, is KAGVTQTPRYLIKTRGQQVTLSCSPISGHRSVSWYQQTPGQGLQFLFEYFSETQRNKGNFPGRFSGRQFSNSRSEMNVSTLELGDSALYLCASSSGFYGYTFGSGTRLTVV.

V and J are TRBV7-9 and TRBJ1-3; D uncertain. V dropped 2 bases and J dropped 0 bases, with 8 bases sitting between them. Germline loops: CDR1 SEHNR, CDR2 FQNEAQ (reference sequence). This CDR3 has 15 residues. The CDR3 bases are TGTGCCAGCAGCTTATCGGGCCGCTCTGGAAACACCATATATTTT. It specifies CASSLSGRSGNTIYF.

Ten or more counts support this clonotype. The rearrangement joins TRBV6-1 to TRBJ2-4, with D unclear. CDR3 length: 14 amino acids. Germline loops: CDR1 MNHNS, CDR2 SASEGT. V gave up 5 bases and J gave up 2 bases, with 10 bases separating them. CDR3 region: CASSRLGPKNIQYF. The CDR3 DNA is TGTGCCAGCAGTCGCCTAGGCCCCAAAAACATTCAGTACTTC.

The table lists this clonotype with a few counts. The chain employs TRBV19 and TRBJ1-4; 8 nucleotides match TRBD1. J gave up 7 bases and V 3 bases, and 10 bases lay outside the gene matches. There are 16 residues in the CDR3. CDR1 LNHDA and CDR2 SQIVND come from the germline V gene (reference sequence). In nucleotides, the CDR3 is TGTGCCAGTAGTATCAGCCCAAGGACAGGGCCTGAAAAACTGTTTTTT. Residues: CASSISPRTGPEKLFF.

The chain carries TRBV9 and TRBJ1-2; tentative D call: TRBD1 (5 bases). The germline CDR1 and CDR2 sequences are SGDLS and YYNGEE. Trimming left V 0 bases short and J 4 bases short, with 13 bases between. The CDR3 length is 15 residues. This CDR3 is CASSVGGGATYGYTF. As DNA, the CDR3 is TGTGCCAGCAGCGTAGGTGGGGGAGCCACCTATGGCTACACCTTC.

The chain has TRBV12-3 or TRBV12-4 and TRBJ1-4; D might be TRBD1 (6 bases). V was cut by 3 bases and J by 5 bases, with 10 bases left in between. The CDR3 totals 14 residues. The CDR3 is CASSLGGINEKLFF. CDR3 DNA: TGTGCCAGCAGTTTGGGGGGCATAAATGAAAAACTGTTTTTT.

This clonotype came up many times. The chain is built from TRBV2 and TRBJ1-1, with D uncertain. Per the germline V gene, CDR1 is SNHLY and CDR2 is FYNNEI. V was cut by 2 bases and J by 1 base, with 2 bases left in between. The CDR3 consists of 12 residues. CDR3 sequence reads: CASSEKNTEAFF. CDR3 nucleotide sequence: TGTGCCAGCAGTGAAAAGAACACTGAAGCTTTCTTT.

This clonotype has a single count. V and J are TRBV30 and TRBJ2-7; 11 bases line up with TRBD2. CDR1 and CDR2 from the germline V gene are GTSNPN and SVGIG (reference sequence). The CDR3 length is 13 residues. The V segment lost 3 bases and the J segment 3 bases; nucleotides outside the gene matches: 1. In nucleotides, the CDR3 is TGTGCCTGGAGACTAGCGGGGGACTACGAGCAGTACTTC. This encodes CAWRLAGDYEQYF.

The chain combines TRBV12-3 or TRBV12-4 with TRBJ2-3; 9 bases map to TRBD2. J lost 5 bases, V lost 3 bases, and 6 bases had no gene match. This CDR3 region has 15 residues. CDR3 residues: CASSFWRGGGDTQYF. The CDR3 nucleotides are TGTGCCAGCAGTTTCTGGCGGGGGGGCGGAGATACGCAGTATTTT.

This clonotype showed up many times. This chain links TRBV7-2 with TRBJ2-5; 9 nucleotides line up with TRBD2. Germline assignment: CDR1 SGHTA and CDR2 FQGNSA. The CDR3 consists of 14 residues. The V segment lost 4 bases and the J segment 4 bases; nucleotides outside the gene matches: 4. CDR3 residues: CASSSSGGIETQYF. CDR3 DNA sequence: TGTGCCAGCAGCTCCAGCGGGGGGATAGAGACCCAGTACTTC.

This clonotype was detected only a few times. The CDR3, as DNA: TGCAGCGCGCGTGACCGGGACAGGGGGCGAGATACGCAGTATTTT. As protein: CSARDRDRGRDTQYF. The chain links TRBV29-1 to TRBJ2-3; TRBD1 aligns across 12 bases. The trim removed 7 bases at V and 5 bases at J, leaving 10 bases unmatched. This CDR3 is built from 15 residues. Germline CDR1 SQVTM, CDR2 ANQGSEA.

Ten or more counts support this clonotype. The rearrangement links TRBV28 to TRBJ2-4; D is uncertain. This CDR3 contains 14 residues. CDR1 and CDR2 (germline): MDHEN, SYDVKM. Trimming took off 2 bases at V and 0 bases at J, with 5 bases between the two ends. The CDR3 coding sequence is TGTGCCAGCAGTTTACCTGCAGCCAAAAACATTCAGTACTTC. Protein product: CASSLPAAKNIQYF.